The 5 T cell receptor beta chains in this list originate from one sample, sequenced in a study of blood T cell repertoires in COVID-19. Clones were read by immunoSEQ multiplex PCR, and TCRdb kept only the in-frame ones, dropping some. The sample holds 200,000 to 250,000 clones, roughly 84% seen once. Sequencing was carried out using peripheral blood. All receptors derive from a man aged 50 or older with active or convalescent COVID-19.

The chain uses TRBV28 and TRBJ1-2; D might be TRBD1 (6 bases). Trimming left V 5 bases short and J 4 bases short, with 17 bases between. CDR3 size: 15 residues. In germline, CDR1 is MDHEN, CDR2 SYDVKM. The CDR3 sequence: CASSTPGHNLYGYTF. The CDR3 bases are TGTGCCAGCAGTACCCCGGGACATAATCTCTATGGCTACACCTTC.

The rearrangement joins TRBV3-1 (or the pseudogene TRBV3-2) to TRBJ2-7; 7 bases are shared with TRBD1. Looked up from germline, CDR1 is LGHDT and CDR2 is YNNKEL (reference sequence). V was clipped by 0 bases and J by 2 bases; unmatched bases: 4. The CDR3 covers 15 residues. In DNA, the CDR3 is TGTGCCAGCAGCCAAGATCACAGGGGAGCCTACGAGCAGTACGTC. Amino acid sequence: CASSQDHRGAYEQYV.

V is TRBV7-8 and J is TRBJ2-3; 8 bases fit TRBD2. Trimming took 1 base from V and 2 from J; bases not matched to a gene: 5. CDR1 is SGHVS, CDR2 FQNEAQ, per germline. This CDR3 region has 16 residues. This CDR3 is CASSLVGGGYTDTQYF. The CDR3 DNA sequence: TGTGCCAGCAGCTTAGTAGGCGGGGGGTACACAGATACGCAGTATTTT.

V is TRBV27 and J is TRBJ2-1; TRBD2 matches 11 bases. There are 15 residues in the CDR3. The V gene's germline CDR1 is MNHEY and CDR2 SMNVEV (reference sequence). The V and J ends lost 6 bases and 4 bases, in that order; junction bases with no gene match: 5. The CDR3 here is CASSLRLAGYNEQFF. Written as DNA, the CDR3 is TGTGCCAGCAGCCTCAGACTAGCGGGGTACAATGAGCAGTTCTTC.

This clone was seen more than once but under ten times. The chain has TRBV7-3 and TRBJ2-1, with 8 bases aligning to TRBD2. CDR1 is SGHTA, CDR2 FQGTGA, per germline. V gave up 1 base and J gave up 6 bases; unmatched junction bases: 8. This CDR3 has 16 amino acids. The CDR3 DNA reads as TGTGCCAGCAGCTTAATCCCGGGAGGGCCGCCCAATGAGCAGTTCTTC. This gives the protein CASSLIPGGPPNEQFF.